The subject of this entry is one T cell receptor (beta chain). Primed by a sample-barcoded 5' primer and a J-beta primer mix, a second PCR proceeded for about 7 to 11 cycles. Unique molecular identifiers of 12 random nucleotides labeled each cDNA. TCRdb ran MiXCR on the 5' RACE reads and lists one entry per CDR3 protein. The table has some 1.4 million distinct CDR3 sequences, roughly 40% seen once. Germline V gene data show CDR1 as LGHDT and CDR2 as YNNKEL (reference sequence). The CDR3 sequence is 15 residues long. With 3 bases clipped from V and 9 bases from J, the junction kept 13 bases outside the gene matches. Total RNA extracted from each sample amounted to at least 6 micrograms. The data belong to a study of blood T cells in healthy people across ages.

This sequence was found in a woman younger than 30 in good health. The sequencing input was blood. The chain has TRBV3-1 and TRBJ1-2; TRBD1 matches at 7 bases. CDR3 DNA: TGTGCCAGCAGCCACACAGGCACAGGGGTGAAGAGCTACACCTTC. Translated, it gives CASSHTGTGVKSYTF.